This TCR beta chain was recovered during a study of shared clonotypes between healthy human individuals. The investigators split CD4+ cells into a CD45RA+ naive subset and a CD45RA-negative memory subset. The germline V gene has CDR1 LNHDA and CDR2 SQIVND (reference sequence). V gave up 4 bases and J gave up 1 base, with 16 bases separating them. The CDR3 has 16 residues. Authors' analysis steps: Owing to the provision of junction-only sequences devoid of quality scores by immunoSEQ, filtering differed. Produced via immunoSEQ multiplex PCR; TCRdb's table is partial and in-frame only. D and trimming were read from the DNA, whereas the V and J calls and clone size are those reported in that table. Of over a million clones in the sample, approximately 96% were seen once.

Sequenced: naive CD4+ T cells sorted from blood. Noted subset: CD45RA+ positively selected. The TCR comes from a man aged 25-45 years in good health. The chain is built from TRBV19 and TRBJ1-1; D is uncertain. CDR3 sequence (DNA): TGTGCCAGTAGTAAGAAGAGGGTCTTGGGGAACACTGAAGCTTTCTTT. Translation gives CASSKKRVLGNTEAFF.